The text below deals with one T cell receptor (beta chain). With V trimmed by 6 bases and J by 3 bases, 5 bases remained unmatched. The CDR3 spans 14 residues. From germline, CDR1 is SGHTA and CDR2 FQGNSA. In the original processing: Amplification of reference gene primers was used by the study to estimate nucleated cell counts. Measured with immunoSEQ multiplex PCR; TCRdb has only the in-frame clones, and not every one. V, J and clone size are taken as reported in that table, and D and trimming were inferred from the DNA itself. In the table there are about 520,000 clones, approximately 85% of which are singletons. This sample stems from a study of blood T cell repertoires in COVID-19. Whole-study context: The origin of the acute and convalescent COVID-19 samples was the United States, Italy and Spain. From T cells, B-cell-depleted T cells, or PBMCs came the material, which was cDNA or gDNA.

This TCR derives from a human donor in a cohort sampled during active COVID-19. Sequenced: peripheral blood. The chain carries TRBV7-2 and TRBJ2-1; TRBD2 aligns across 7 bases. Here the CDR3 DNA reads TGTGCCAGCAGGCTAGCGGAGATCTACAATGAGCAGTTCTTC. Its translation: CASRLAEIYNEQFF.